This T cell receptor beta chain was sequenced for a study of blood T cell repertoires in COVID-19. Clones were read by immunoSEQ multiplex PCR, and TCRdb kept only the in-frame ones, dropping some. The top ten clones hold under 30% of a sample with roughly 50,000 clones, about nine tenths of them seen once. The CDR3 length is 13 residues. In germline, CDR1 is MNHEY, CDR2 SVGAGI. V lost 7 bases and J lost 5, with 11 bases in between. The sequencing sample was made of peripheral blood. The V and J genes are TRBV6-5 and TRBJ1-4, with D possibly TRBD1 on 5 matching bases. This receptor was identified in a human donor in a cohort sampled during active COVID-19. The CDR3 here is CASTRGRNEKLFF. As DNA, the CDR3 is TGTGCCAGCACTAGGGGAAGGAATGAAAAACTGTTTTTT.